The 32 T cell receptor beta chains presented below share a single source sample, sequenced in a study of blood T cell repertoires in COVID-19. Clones were sequenced by immunoSEQ multiplex PCR, and TCRdb holds only the in-frame ones, with some missing. Here the sample spans 190,000 or so clones, about 86% being singletons. Sequenced sample: peripheral blood. The origin of the receptors is a woman between 18 and 29 years old who had recovered from COVID-19.

The genes are TRBV7-2 and TRBJ1-1; possibly TRBD1 for D (6 bases). The V and J ends lost 1 base and 1 base respectively, with 10 bases between them. Germline V CDR1 and CDR2: SGHTA, FQGNSA. This CDR3 spans 15 amino acids. The CDR3 is CASSLGGRTNTEAFF. The CDR3 DNA sequence: TGTGCCAGCAGCTTAGGGGGGCGGACGAACACTGAAGCTTTCTTT.

J is TRBJ2-3 and V is TRBV13; TRBD2 agrees at 7 bases. The V gene's germline CDR1 is PRHDT and CDR2 FYEKMQ (reference sequence). This CDR3 spans 15 amino acids. The trim removed 3 bases at V and 2 bases at J, leaving 5 bases unmatched. CDR3 nucleotide sequence: TGTGCCAGCAGCTTCAAGCGGGGATACACAGATACGCAGTATTTT. It encodes CASSFKRGYTDTQYF.

The chain combines TRBV6-6 with TRBJ1-5; 8 nucleotides line up with TRBD1. The V gene end was trimmed by 4 bases and the J gene end by 1 base; junction bases not matched to a gene: 3. Germline CDR1 is MNHNY and CDR2 is SVGAGI (reference sequence). This CDR3 is 15 amino acids long. The DNA of the CDR3 is TGTGCCAGCAGTTCTCAGGGGGCAAGCAATCAGCCCCAGCATTTT. This encodes CASSSQGASNQPQHF.

This clone was seen a few times. This chain joins TRBV3-1 (or the pseudogene TRBV3-2) and TRBJ2-1; TRBD2 aligns across 10 bases. CDR3 length equals 17 residues. Germline V CDR1 and CDR2: LGHDT, YNNKEL (reference sequence). V was clipped by 2 bases and J by 0 bases; unmatched bases: 4. Here the CDR3 DNA reads TGTGCCAGCAGCCAAACCTCTAGCGGGGGCTCCTACAATGAGCAGTTCTTC. Translation: CASSQTSSGGSYNEQFF.

The J gene is TRBJ1-5, the V gene TRBV24-1, with 7 bases identical to TRBD1. The V and J ends lost 9 bases and 4 bases, in that order; junction bases with no gene match: 8. The CDR3 runs to 14 residues. Germline lookup yields CDR1 KGHDR and CDR2 SFDVKD. The CDR3, as DNA: TGTGCCACCGCGCCGAGGGGGCAGAATCAGCCCCAGCATTTT. Amino acids: CATAPRGQNQPQHF.

The chain employs TRBV9 and TRBJ2-5; possible D gene TRBD2, 5 bases. Germline loops: CDR1 SGDLS, CDR2 YYNGEE. The V end lost 4 bases, the J end lost 5 bases, and 9 bases lay between the germline ends. The CDR3 runs 12 residues. CDR3 sequence (DNA): TGTGCCAGCAGCCCCGGGGAGGAGACCCAGTACTTC. This sequence encodes CASSPGEETQYF.

The chain combines TRBV14 with TRBJ2-5, with 7 bases that match TRBD2. Germline CDR1 and CDR2: SGHDN and FVKESK. The ends lost 4 bases at V and 4 bases at J; junction bases unmatched: 15. This CDR3 is built from 17 residues. The CDR3 sequence: CASSPMGGKSGGETQYF. The CDR3 nucleotides are TGTGCCAGCAGCCCCATGGGCGGGAAGTCGGGGGGAGAGACCCAGTACTTC.

CDR3 DNA: TGTGCCAGCTCACCTAACCTAGGAAGGTACAATGAGCAGTTCTTC. Translation gives CASSPNLGRYNEQFF. V usage is TRBV18 and J usage is TRBJ2-1; D is ambiguous. CDR1 and CDR2 from the germline V gene are KGHSH and LQKENI. The CDR3 has 15 residues. Trimming cost V 3 bases and J 4 bases, with 13 bases left between them. Full variable domain (outside the CDR3, taken from reference TRBV18 and TRBJ2-1): NAGVMQNPRHLVRRRGQEARLRCSPMKGHSHVYWYRQLPEEGLKFMVYLQKENIIDESGMPKERFSAEFPKEGPSILRIQQVVRGDSAAYFCASSPNLGRYNEQFFGPGTRLTVL.

V gene TRBV5-1 combines with J gene TRBJ2-7; 12 bases fit TRBD2. This CDR3 has 14 residues. Germline V gene data show CDR1 as SGHRS and CDR2 as YFSETQ. V gave up 1 base and J gave up 9 bases; unmatched junction bases: 5. The CDR3 sequence is CASSLTLAGGVQYV. Written as DNA, the CDR3 is TGCGCCAGCAGCTTGACACTAGCGGGAGGAGTGCAGTACGTC.

This sequence joins TRBV6-2 or TRBV6-3 and TRBJ2-6; D gene unclear. Germline V gives CDR1 MNHEY, CDR2 SVGEGT. There are 18 residues in the CDR3. Trimming took 4 bases from V and 0 from J, leaving 16 bases between them. This CDR3 is CASSSLRIGRSGANVLTF. In nucleotides, the CDR3 is TGTGCCAGCAGTTCCCTTCGGATTGGGCGCTCTGGGGCCAACGTCCTGACTTTC.

This chain links TRBV4-2 with TRBJ1-1; no definite D call. The CDR3 contains 15 residues. Germline V CDR1 and CDR2: LGHNA, YNFKEQ. V was cut by 1 base and J by 0 bases, with 9 bases left in between. CDR3 bases: TGTGCCAGCAGCCAAGTCGCGGGTATGAACACTGAAGCTTTCTTT. This codes for CASSQVAGMNTEAFF.

V is TRBV29-1 and J is TRBJ2-3, with D possibly matching TRBD1 (6 bases). The CDR3 spans 15 residues. Germline CDR1 SQVTM, CDR2 ANQGSEA. Trimming removed 5 bases from V and 0 bases from J, with 15 bases in between. The chain's CDR3 is CSVQKDSSSTDTQYF. CDR3 nucleotide sequence: TGCAGCGTTCAGAAGGACAGCTCTAGCACAGATACGCAGTATTTT.

V usage is TRBV20-1 and J usage is TRBJ2-1; D is undetermined. The CDR3 contains 10 residues. V gave up 3 bases and J gave up 10 bases, with 7 bases separating them. CDR1 is DFQATT, CDR2 SNEGSKA, per germline (reference sequence). CDR3 loop: CSASDREQFF. The CDR3 DNA sequence: TGCAGTGCTAGTGATAGAGAGCAGTTCTTC.

The V call is TRBV5-1, the J call TRBJ2-7, with D possibly TRBD2 on 7 matching bases. V was pared by 0 bases and J by 3 bases, with 13 bases between. Per germline, CDR1 SGHRS and CDR2 YFSETQ. The CDR3 loop spans 15 amino acids. The DNA for the CDR3 is TGCGCCAGCAGCTTGGATCCCGGGGGGCTCTACGAGCAGTACTTC. This encodes CASSLDPGGLYEQYF.

This clone was detected once. The chain couples TRBV5-1 to TRBJ1-4, with 10 bases lining up with TRBD1. The CDR3 has 16 amino acids. Germline V lookup: CDR1 SGHRS, CDR2 YFSETQ. V trimming: 6 bases; J trimming: 0 bases; junction bases outside the gene matches: 5. The CDR3 DNA sequence: TGCGCCAGCACAGGACAGGGGGGTCCAACTAATGAAAAACTGTTTTTT. Translation: CASTGQGGPTNEKLFF.

The V and J genes are TRBV9 and TRBJ2-3; 12 bases are a match to TRBD2. After removal of 3 bases from V and 6 bases from J, the junction contained 8 bases not matched to a gene. Germline V lookup: CDR1 SGDLS, CDR2 YYNGEE. The CDR3 contains 16 residues. The CDR3 bases are TGTGCCAGCAGCGCCCTAGCGGGGGGGACCCGGGATACGCAGTATTTT. It yields the protein CASSALAGGTRDTQYF.

V gene TRBV7-9 combines with J gene TRBJ2-1; D not resolved. The germline V and J ends were trimmed by 0 bases and 4 bases, with 7 bases remaining between them. This CDR3 spans 14 amino acids. CDR1 SEHNR and CDR2 FQNEAQ come from the germline V gene (reference sequence). The CDR3 coding sequence is TGTGCCAGCAGCTTAGCTAGCAGTTACAATGAGCAGTTCTTC. Protein: CASSLASSYNEQFF.

The chain joins TRBV19 to TRBJ2-4; D unresolved. Germline values: CDR1 LNHDA, CDR2 SQIVND (reference sequence). V lost 6 bases, J lost 5 bases, and 11 bases lay in between. This CDR3 region has 13 residues. CDR3 loop: CASSLRHENIQYF. The CDR3 coding sequence is TGTGCCAGTAGCCTGCGACATGAAAACATTCAGTACTTC.

In this sample, this clone turned up once. This chain connects TRBV6-5 to TRBJ2-2; D uncertain. CDR3 length: 14 residues. Trimming stripped 4 bases from V and 7 bases from J, with 13 bases between. Germline-derived CDR1 and CDR2 are MNHEY and SVGAGI. The CDR3 is CASSFTRIGGELFF. As DNA, the CDR3 is TGTGCCAGCAGTTTTACGCGGATCGGCGGGGAGCTGTTTTTT.

The chain has TRBV2 and TRBJ2-5; TRBD2 aligns across 12 bases. The CDR3 loop spans 15 amino acids. The V and J ends lost 5 bases and 7 bases, in that order; junction bases with no gene match: 8. CDR1 and CDR2 from the germline V gene are SNHLY and FYNNEI. Here the CDR3 reads CASSISSGGAGTQYF. The CDR3 DNA reads as TGTGCCAGCAGTATATCTAGCGGGGGGGCTGGGACCCAGTACTTC.

Note on this clone: The sample holds other DNA sequences that translate to the same CDR3. This chain joins TRBV5-6 and TRBJ1-6; D is uncertain. Trimming pared 1 base from V and 5 bases from J, leaving 7 bases between. Germline V gives CDR1 SGHDT, CDR2 YYEEEE. The CDR3 is 14 amino acids. The CDR3 region is CASSLSGHNSPLHF. CDR3 DNA: TGTGCCAGCAGCTTGAGCGGGCATAATTCACCCCTCCACTTT.

The chain joins TRBV7-8 to TRBJ1-2; weak D call: TRBD1 (6 bases). The CDR3 sequence is 14 residues long. Deletions cut 6 bases from V and 1 base from J, with 12 bases between. The germline V gene encodes CDR1 SGHVS and CDR2 FQNEAQ. This CDR3 is CASRERGGNYGYTF. The CDR3 DNA sequence: TGTGCCAGCAGAGAAAGAGGGGGTAACTATGGCTACACCTTC.

This clone was observed a few times. The chain couples TRBV6-4 to TRBJ1-2, with 11 positions matching TRBD1. Germline V gives CDR1 MRHNA, CDR2 SNTAGT. The CDR3 length is 17 residues. With 3 bases clipped from V and 4 bases from J, the junction kept 10 bases outside the gene matches. CDR3 in amino acids: CASSEGAGTGGFYGYTF. The CDR3 DNA follows: TGTGCCAGCAGTGAGGGGGCCGGGACAGGGGGATTCTATGGCTACACCTTC.

This clone was observed a handful of times. The rearrangement joins TRBV5-6 to TRBJ2-2, with a possible D match to TRBD1 (5 bases). CDR3 size: 17 residues. CDR1 is SGHDT, CDR2 YYEEEE, per germline. Trimming shortened V by 1 base and J by 0 bases, and 13 bases separated the two germline ends. Here the CDR3 DNA reads TGTGCCAGCAGCTTGTTTATTAGGGGCCCGAACACCGGGGAGCTGTTTTTT. Its translation is CASSLFIRGPNTGELFF.

The rearrangement joins TRBV27 to TRBJ2-3, with TRBD1 identical over 9 bases. CDR3 length equals 15 residues. V gave up 6 bases and J gave up 4 bases; unmatched junction bases: 8. The germline gives CDR1 MNHEY, CDR2 SMNVEV (reference sequence). This chain's CDR3 is CASRLPGQGADTQYF. The DNA of the CDR3 is TGTGCCAGCAGACTACCGGGACAGGGCGCAGATACGCAGTATTTT.

As concerns this clone: The same CDR3 can be traced to other DNA sequences in this sample. V is TRBV5-1 and J is TRBJ1-2, with D possibly TRBD1 on 6 matching bases. The germline V and J ends were trimmed by 0 bases and 3 bases, with 6 bases remaining between them. This CDR3 contains 13 residues. Germline V gene data show CDR1 as SGHRS and CDR2 as YFSETQ. Here the CDR3 reads CASSLDRDYGYTF. CDR3 sequence (DNA): TGCGCCAGCAGCTTGGACAGGGACTATGGCTACACCTTC.

The chain couples TRBV6-5 to TRBJ2-5, with D possibly being TRBD2 (6 bases). Trimming left V 2 bases short and J 3 bases short, with 10 bases between. CDR1 and CDR2 (germline): MNHEY, SVGAGI. The CDR3 loop spans 14 amino acids. The CDR3 sequence is CASSYRVAEETQYF. In DNA form, the CDR3 reads TGTGCCAGCAGTTACCGAGTAGCGGAAGAGACCCAGTACTTC.

CDR3 amino acids: CASSMTDRAKEYF. In DNA form, the CDR3 reads TGTGCCAGCAGTATGACCGACAGGGCAAAGGAGTATTTT. The chain recombines TRBV6-5 with TRBJ2-3; 7 nucleotides line up with TRBD1. CDR1 and CDR2 from the germline V gene are MNHEY and SVGAGI. The CDR3 is 13 residues long. V shed 5 bases and J 13 bases; nucleotides not matched to a gene: 12.

The chain employs TRBV11-2 and TRBJ1-2; the match to TRBD1 covers 9 bases. J was trimmed by 6 bases and V by 3 bases; bases with no gene match: 8. The CDR3 totals 15 residues. Germline V gene data show CDR1 as SGHAT and CDR2 as FQNNGV. The CDR3 region has the DNA TGTGCCAGCAGCTTGAGGGACAGGGACATTAATGGCTACACCTTC. As protein: CASSLRDRDINGYTF.

This chain joins TRBV6-2 or TRBV6-3 and TRBJ2-7; 7 nucleotides align to TRBD1. J gave up 4 bases and V 4 bases, and 7 bases lay outside the gene matches. The CDR3 is 14 residues long. CDR1 is MNHEY, CDR2 SVGEGT, per germline. The CDR3 nucleotides are TGTGCCAGCAGTTCACAGGGGCCCATTTACGAGCAGTACTTC. Protein product: CASSSQGPIYEQYF.

The chain recombines TRBV5-4 with TRBJ2-2, with TRBD1 matching over 10 bases. This CDR3 region has 17 residues. Looked up from germline, CDR1 is SGHNT and CDR2 is YYREEE (reference sequence). V shed 2 bases and J 4 bases; nucleotides not matched to a gene: 8. The CDR3 region is CASSFLGTGAGTGELFF. The CDR3 nucleotides are TGTGCCAGCAGCTTCCTCGGGACAGGGGCGGGCACCGGGGAGCTGTTTTTT. The entire variable domain, with the rest obtained from reference TRBV5-4 and TRBJ2-2, is as follows: ETGVTQSPTHLIKTRGQQVTLRCSSQSGHNTVSWYQQALGQGPQFIFQYYREEENGRGNFPPRFSGLQFPNYSSELNVNALELDDSALYLCASSFLGTGAGTGELFFGEGSRLTVL.

This clone occurred once. The rearrangement links TRBV4-3 to TRBJ2-6; tentatively, D is TRBD2 (5 bases). Trimming left V 1 base short and J 0 bases short, with 7 bases between. This CDR3 is 16 amino acids long. CDR1 is LGHNA, CDR2 YSLEER, per germline. The DNA of the CDR3 is TGCGCCAGCAGCCAAGGGGAGATCTCTGGGGCCAACGTCCTGACTTTC. It encodes CASSQGEISGANVLTF.